This T cell receptor (beta chain) stems from a study of OX40 agonist ivuxolimab in advanced cancers. Study results and caveats: Averaged across samples, CD8+ T cells carried more expanded clones than CD4+ did. Clones of CD4+ and CD8+ blood T cells grew by week 6 at doses of 0.1 to 3.0 mg/kg. Antigens targeted by the expanded peripheral T cells were not determined.

This CDR3 is 15 amino acids long. CDR1 and CDR2 from the germline V gene are SNHLY and FYNNEI. The ends were cut back, 2 bases at V and 0 bases at J, with 10 bases in the middle. About this clone: Its antigen is still unknown.

Profiled with immunoSEQ multiplex PCR; TCRdb holds only in-frame clones, not every one. The table shows 48,000 or so clones, with about 93% occurring only once. This clonotype originated in an adult with an advanced solid tumor such as melanoma, head and neck, liver or kidney cancer. The chain recombines TRBV2 with TRBJ1-2, with D perhaps TRBD1 (5 bases). The starting material was CD4+ or CD8+ T cells sorted from blood, obtained in a trial of the OX40 agonist ivuxolimab. The CDR3 is CASSETGTANYGYTF. CDR3 nucleotides: TGTGCCAGCAGTGAAACCGGGACCGCTAACTATGGCTACACCTTC.